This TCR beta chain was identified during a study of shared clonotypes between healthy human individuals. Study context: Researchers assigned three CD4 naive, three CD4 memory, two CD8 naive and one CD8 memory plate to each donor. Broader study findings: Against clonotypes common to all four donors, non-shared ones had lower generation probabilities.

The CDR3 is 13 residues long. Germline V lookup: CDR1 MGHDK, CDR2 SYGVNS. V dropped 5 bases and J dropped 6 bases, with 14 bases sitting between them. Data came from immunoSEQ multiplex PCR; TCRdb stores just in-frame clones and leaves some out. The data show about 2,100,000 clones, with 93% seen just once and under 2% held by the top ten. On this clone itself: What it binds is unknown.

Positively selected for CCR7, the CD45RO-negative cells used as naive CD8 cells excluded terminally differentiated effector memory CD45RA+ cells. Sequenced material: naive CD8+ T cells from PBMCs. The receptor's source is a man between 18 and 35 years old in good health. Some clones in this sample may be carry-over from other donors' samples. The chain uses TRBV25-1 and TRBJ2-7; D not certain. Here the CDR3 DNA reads TGTGCCAGCAGTCCACTCCGTAAGCGCGAGCAGTACTTC. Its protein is CASSPLRKREQYF.